The clone carrying this T cell receptor beta chain has ten or more counts. The authors obtained PBMCs from over 7.5 ml of fresh peripheral blood. This record comes from a study of T cells in Graves' hyperthyroidism and ophthalmopathy. About the study: Peripheral blood was secured at the point of initial diagnosis, before any treatment.

Amplified TCR beta CDR3 regions came from RNA transcripts. The HTBI primer set drove a first-round RT-PCR of the TCR CDR3. TCRdb re-derived calls from the multiplex PCR reads in MiXCR, one entry per CDR3 protein. The sample carries hundreds of thousands of distinct CDR3 sequences, about 14% recorded once. Unmatched junction bases numbered 10, after V lost 6 bases and J lost 3 bases. Germline values: CDR1 SGHAT, CDR2 FQNNGV. The length of the CDR3 is 15 residues. The source material was blood. J is TRBJ2-7 and V is TRBV11-2, with 8 bases fitting TRBD2. The TCR sequence derives from a woman aged 18-29 years with Graves' hyperthyroidism. The chain's CDR3 is CASRGTSGRFYEQYF. As DNA, the CDR3 is TGTGCCAGCAGAGGTACTAGCGGAAGGTTCTACGAGCAGTACTTC.